This T cell receptor beta chain was observed in a study of response to subunit inactivated influenza vaccine. The V segment lost 4 bases and the J segment 4 bases; nucleotides outside the gene matches: 5. Germline V CDR1 and CDR2: DFQATT, SNEGSKA (reference sequence). The CDR3 totals 14 residues. Findings and limits, study-wide: Authors suggested each seasonal flu vaccination may recruit only limited numbers of new T cells.

Notes on this clonotype: Its target is not known.

TCRdb processed the RT-PCR reads anew with MiXCR; each CDR3 protein has one entry. There are about 650,000 distinct CDR3 sequences in the sample; approximately 14% occur only once, and around 10% lies in the top ten. The V call is TRBV20-1, the J call TRBJ2-3, with 10 bases fitting TRBD1. Sequenced material: PBMCs from blood, taken less than 13 days after vaccination. The origin of this receptor is a man aged 45 to 65 who received an inactivated influenza vaccine. The DNA for the CDR3 is TGCAGTGCTATTGGGACAGGGGAACCAGATACGCAGTATTTT. Translation: CSAIGTGEPDTQYF.